A single sample is the source of the 9 T cell receptor beta chains below, sequenced in a study of blood T cells in healthy people across ages. With a J-beta primer mix and a sample-barcoded 5' primer, a second PCR ran roughly 6 to 11 cycles. TCRdb used MiXCR to reprocess the 5' RACE reads, holding one entry per CDR3 protein. The sample contains roughly 1,500,000 distinct CDR3 sequences, roughly 45% of which appear only once. Sample: blood. The receptor set was obtained from a woman aged 18-29 years in good health.

With respect to this clonotype: An end of the junction does not agree with germline; a read error may underlie this. V and J are TRBV6-1 and TRBJ2-1; 7 positions agree with TRBD1. The germline CDR1 and CDR2 sequences are MNHNS and SASEGT. The CDR3 is 13 amino acids. CDR3 coding DNA: TGTGCCGGCAGTGACAGGGTTTACAATGAGCAGTTCTTC. Translating gives CAGSDRVYNEQFF.

The chain employs TRBV20-1 and TRBJ2-2, with 11 bases fitting TRBD2. The CDR3 length is 18 residues. The V gene's germline CDR1 is DFQATT and CDR2 SNEGSKA (reference sequence). Trimming at V came to 1 base and at J to 5 bases, leaving 12 bases not matched to a gene. CDR3 sequence (DNA): TGCAGTGCTAGAGGTAGCGGGGGGGCCGAGTTGAGAACCGGGGAGCTGTTTTTT. Residues: CSARGSGGAELRTGELFF.

There are a few counts of this clonotype. The V gene is TRBV4-1, the J gene TRBJ2-5; D remains unclear. CDR1 is MGHRA and CDR2 is YSYEKL in the germline V gene. The length of the CDR3 is 12 residues. V lost 3 bases and J 11 bases, leaving 13 bases between the germline ends. This CDR3 reads CASSQGWSEQYF. DNA of the CDR3: TGCGCCAGCAGCCAGGGATGGAGTGAGCAGTACTTC.

V gene TRBV28 combines with J gene TRBJ1-2; D gene uncertain. The germline gives CDR1 MDHEN, CDR2 SYDVKM. The CDR3 is made up of 14 amino acids. V was cut by 3 bases and J by 1 base, with 9 bases left in between. CDR3 in DNA: TGTGCCAGCAGTTTTGGACTGCTTAACTATGGCTACACCTTC. Its translation: CASSFGLLNYGYTF.

Turning to this clonotype: Germline is not matched at one junction end, which may reflect a read error. The chain couples TRBV30 to TRBJ1-2; unclear D gene. CDR3 length: 11 amino acids. Germline V gene sequence: CDR1 GTSNPN, CDR2 SVGIG (reference sequence). CDR3 region: CAGSVVYGYTF. CDR3 nucleotides: TGTGCCGGGAGTGTAGTCTATGGCTACACCTTC.

This clonotype was counted a few times. This chain uses TRBV6-4 with TRBJ2-3; the match to TRBD2 covers 16 bases. Germline V CDR1 and CDR2: MRHNA, SNTAGT. This CDR3 region has 19 residues. V was clipped by 4 bases and J by 6 bases; unmatched bases: 13. Here the CDR3 DNA reads TGTGCCAGCAGTGCAACGGGACTAGCGGGAGGGAGAAAGGCCGATACGCAGTATTTT. Its protein is CASSATGLAGGRKADTQYF.

This clonotype has only a few counts. The chain couples TRBV12-3 or TRBV12-4 to TRBJ1-1; D is ambiguous. Trimming removed 6 bases from V and 6 bases from J, with 20 bases in between. CDR3 size: 15 residues. The CDR3 loop is CASSGLGLKASEAFF. CDR3 nucleotides: TGTGCCAGCAGCGGACTCGGGTTGAAGGCCTCTGAAGCTTTCTTT.

This chain joins TRBV25-1 and TRBJ2-5; D is unresolved. Per the germline V gene, CDR1 is MGHDK and CDR2 is SYGVNS. The V end was cut by 7 bases, the J end by 11 bases, with 20 bases between. There are 13 residues in the CDR3. CDR3 loop: CASTMWGYNEQYF. DNA for the CDR3: TGTGCCAGCACTATGTGGGGTTACAATGAGCAGTACTTC.

This clonotype was detected a few times. The CDR3 region is CASSQTNSYEQYF. CDR3 DNA: TGTGCCAGCAGTCAGACTAATTCCTACGAGCAGTACTTC. The genes are TRBV28 and TRBJ2-7; D perhaps matches TRBD2 (5 bases). Between the trimmed V and J ends, which lost 5 bases and 1 base, there was a span of 9 bases. Germline V gene data show CDR1 as MDHEN and CDR2 as SYDVKM. The CDR3 spans 13 residues.